The entry that follows covers one T cell receptor (beta chain) sequence. The antigen is unknown. The CDR3 spans 15 residues. V lost 6 bases, J lost 7 bases, and 8 bases stayed unmatched. These data originate in a study of T-cell memory formation after mild COVID-19. Overall study: Each donor largely had its own TCR clusters. Study-level findings and limits: Memory sampled before infection contained some responding clones, suggesting cross-reactive memory joined. Researchers could not confirm that second-wave clones peaking on day 37 targeted SARS-CoV-2.

Sample barcodes and UMIs were carried by the TCR alpha and TCR beta cDNA libraries that 5'RACE generated with constant-segment primers. TCRdb reprocessed the 5' RACE reads with MiXCR, giving one entry per CDR3 protein. The table records about 350,000 distinct CDR3 sequences, approximately 15% of them present only once. Specimen: PBMCs or a T cell subset sorted from them (not recorded which). The chain carries TRBV12-3 or TRBV12-4 and TRBJ1-6; 8 bases fit TRBD1. This TCR derives from a man between 18 and 29 years old who had mild COVID-19 (a few samples of this study predate the infection). Cell type and time point are not known. The CDR3 loop reads CASRRDRGWNSPLHF. For the CDR3, the DNA is TGTGCCAGCAGAAGAGACAGGGGCTGGAATTCACCCCTCCACTTT.